This TCR beta chain appears in the sequencing data of a study of T cells in Graves' hyperthyroidism and ophthalmopathy. On the study more broadly: Once the initial diagnosis was made, peripheral blood was obtained before any treatment.

Patients showing uncontrolled infection, other autoimmune disease, pregnancy or lactation were ineligible. The diagnostic basis comprised clinical symptoms, serum thyroxine and TRAb, thyroid ultrasound and orbital computed tomography. The table lists this clonotype with a few counts. What was amplified from RNA transcripts were TCR beta CDR3 regions. A first-round RT-PCR of the TCR CDR3 used the HTBI primer set. TCRdb itself ran the multiplex PCR reads through MiXCR, one entry per CDR3 protein. This table has roughly 640,000 distinct CDR3 sequences, roughly 15% appearing once. CDR1 is MNHNS and CDR2 is SASEGT in the germline V gene. The CDR3 spans 13 residues. Trimming pared 8 bases from V and 6 bases from J, leaving 17 bases between.

This TCR came from a woman in her thirties or forties with Graves' ophthalmopathy. The source material was blood. The V and J genes are TRBV6-1 and TRBJ2-7; no clear D. CDR3 nucleotides: TGTGCCAGCTTAAACATAGGCGCGTCCGAGCAGTACTTC. Amino acid sequence: CASLNIGASEQYF.